Below, 17 T cell receptor beta chains from the same sample are listed, as sequenced in a study of T cell repertoires in cytomegalovirus infection. TCRdb fed the reads into MiXCR, producing one record per CDR3 protein. The sample consists of hundreds of thousands of distinct CDR3 sequences, 20% to 25% of them appearing once. The sample consisted of CD8+ T cells from PBMCs. The receptor source for this set is a human donor in good health (CMV status not recorded). Some clones in this sample may be carry-over from other donors' samples.

This chain joins TRBV12-3 or TRBV12-4 and TRBJ1-4; 7 nucleotides align to TRBD1. The CDR3 runs 15 residues. J was trimmed by 4 bases and V by 5 bases; bases with no gene match: 7. The DNA of the CDR3 is TGTGCCAGCAGTCCCAAGACAGGGATTAATGAAAAACTGTTTTTT. Its translation is CASSPKTGINEKLFF.

The J gene is TRBJ2-2, the V gene TRBV7-2; TRBD2 matches at 8 bases. Germline loops: CDR1 SGHTA, CDR2 FQGNSA. The CDR3 covers 15 residues. The J segment lost 6 bases and the V segment lost 4 bases, leaving 7 bases of the junction unmatched. The DNA of the CDR3 is TGTGCCAGCAGCTCATTCGCGGGGGGAGCCGGGGAGCTGTTTTTT. Translating gives CASSSFAGGAGELFF.

The chain recombines TRBV13 with TRBJ2-7, with 10 positions matching TRBD1. There are 17 residues in the CDR3. The trim removed 0 bases at V and 1 base at J, leaving 6 bases unmatched. The germline V gene encodes CDR1 PRHDT and CDR2 FYEKMQ (reference sequence). DNA of the CDR3: TGTGCCAGCAGCTTAGGACCGGGACAGGGGTTATCCTACGAGCAGTACTTC. It specifies CASSLGPGQGLSYEQYF.

This clonotype occurred a few times. The chain employs TRBV7-8 and TRBJ2-2; 8 nucleotides line up with TRBD1. The V segment lost 1 base and the J segment 2 bases; nucleotides outside the gene matches: 6. The germline CDR1 and CDR2 sequences are SGHVS and FQNEAQ. The CDR3 has 17 residues. This chain's CDR3 is CASSLDSQGANTGELFF. CDR3 nucleotide sequence: TGTGCCAGCAGCTTAGATTCCCAGGGGGCCAACACCGGGGAGCTGTTTTTT.

The V call is TRBV19, the J call TRBJ1-1, with D possibly matching TRBD1 (6 bases). Per germline, CDR1 LNHDA and CDR2 SQIVND (reference sequence). V lost 4 bases to trimming and J lost 0 bases, with 12 bases between them. The CDR3 runs 15 residues. The CDR3: CASSTWTELNTEAFF. CDR3 coding DNA: TGTGCCAGTAGTACTTGGACAGAACTGAACACTGAAGCTTTCTTT.

V and J are TRBV4-1 and TRBJ2-1; perhaps TRBD2 as D (5 bases). CDR1 is MGHRA and CDR2 is YSYEKL in the germline V gene. The CDR3 extends over 14 amino acids. V dropped 3 bases and J dropped 4 bases, with 10 bases sitting between them. In DNA form, the CDR3 reads TGCGCCAGCAGCCATGGAGGTGGATACAATGAGCAGTTCTTC. This sequence encodes CASSHGGGYNEQFF.

This clonotype was picked up many times. The genes are TRBV28 and TRBJ1-2; unclear D gene. Germline V gene lookup returns CDR1 MDHEN and CDR2 SYDVKM. V was cut by 7 bases and J by 4 bases, with 10 bases left in between. The CDR3 extends over 12 amino acids. In DNA, the CDR3 is TGTGCCAGCACGCGGGGAATCTATGGCTACACCTTC. It encodes CASTRGIYGYTF.

The chain recombines TRBV18 with TRBJ2-7, with 8 bases fitting TRBD1. Germline trimming cut 6 bases from V and 12 bases from J; bases unmatched to any gene: 10. In germline, CDR1 is KGHSH, CDR2 LQKENI. The CDR3 consists of 12 residues. CDR3 coding DNA: TGTGCCAGCTCCCAGGGACAGGCCAGACTGTACTTC. This encodes CASSQGQARLYF. Supplemented by reference TRBV18 and TRBJ2-7, the full variable domain reads NAGVMQNPRHLVRRRGQEARLRCSPMKGHSHVYWYRQLPEEGLKFMVYLQKENIIDESGMPKERFSAEFPKEGPSILRIQQVVRGDSAAYFCASSQGQARLYFGPGTRLTVT.

This clonotype was counted between two and nine times. This rearrangement joins TRBV12-3 or TRBV12-4 to TRBJ2-3; the D gene could be TRBD1 or TRBD2 (7 bases each). This CDR3 is built from 15 residues. The V end was cut by 3 bases, the J end by 4 bases, with 14 bases between. The CDR3 reads CASSFPRGGADTQYF. The CDR3 DNA is TGTGCCAGCAGTTTTCCCAGGGGGGGAGCAGATACGCAGTATTTT.

This clonotype was picked up many times. The chain combines TRBV5-1 with TRBJ2-1, with 11 bases that match TRBD1. Looked up from germline, CDR1 is SGHRS and CDR2 is YFSETQ. Trimming at V came to 2 bases and at J to 3 bases, leaving 4 bases not matched to a gene. This CDR3 comprises 16 residues. The CDR3 reads CASSLRTGGFYNEQFF. The CDR3 region has the DNA TGCGCCAGCAGCTTAAGGACAGGGGGCTTCTACAATGAGCAGTTCTTC.

This clonotype was counted a few times. The chain recombines TRBV7-6 with TRBJ1-1; D possibly corresponds to TRBD1 (5 bases). Trimming took 5 bases from V and 3 from J, leaving 13 bases between them. CDR1 and CDR2 (germline): SGHVS, FNYEAQ. The CDR3 is made up of 14 amino acids. The CDR3 sequence: CASSLSVGDTEAFF. The CDR3 DNA sequence: TGTGCCAGCAGCCTTTCCGTGGGGGACACTGAAGCTTTCTTT.

About this clonotype: An end of the junction differs from the germline gene, which may be a read error. V usage is TRBV7-6 and J usage is TRBJ1-5; tentatively, D is TRBD1 (5 bases). The length of the CDR3 is 13 residues. Germline CDR1 and CDR2: SGHVS and FNYEAQ. This CDR3 reads CASSPGSNQLQHF. In nucleotides, the CDR3 is TGTGCCAGCAGCCCAGGGAGCAATCAGCTCCAGCATTTT.

This clonotype showed up just a few times. The chain carries TRBV29-1 and TRBJ1-1; 7 bases agree with TRBD1. The trim removed 7 bases at V and 8 bases at J, leaving 4 bases unmatched. Per germline, CDR1 SQVTM and CDR2 ANQGSEA. The CDR3 loop spans 10 amino acids. For the CDR3, the DNA is TGCAGCGCAGGGGGTCTAGAAGCTTTCTTT. It codes for CSAGGLEAFF.

The table lists this clonotype with a few counts. The chain carries TRBV20-1 and TRBJ2-7; the D is unclear. The CDR3 contains 12 residues. Germline assignment: CDR1 DFQATT and CDR2 SNEGSKA (reference sequence). V lost 1 base and J 0 bases, leaving 4 bases between the germline ends. DNA for the CDR3: TGCAGTGCTAGAGCCCGCTCCTACGAGCAGTACGTC. Encoded protein: CSARARSYEQYV.

The table lists this clonotype with many counts. The rearrangement joins TRBV28 to TRBJ1-2; 10 bases match TRBD1. V lost 6 bases and J lost 8; bases outside the gene matches: 6. This CDR3 spans 13 amino acids. Germline V gives CDR1 MDHEN, CDR2 SYDVKM. The CDR3 loop is CASSSDRGQGYTF. For the CDR3, the DNA is TGTGCCAGCAGCTCAGACAGGGGGCAAGGCTACACCTTC.

This clonotype was counted a few times. This chain links TRBV6-1 with TRBJ1-1, with TRBD1 as a possible D gene (5 bases). V lost 4 bases to trimming and J lost 3 bases, with 15 bases between them. Germline V gene sequence: CDR1 MNHNS, CDR2 SASEGT. This CDR3 contains 15 residues. CDR3 bases: TGTGCCAGCAGTGTAGCAGGGAGCGGCCACACTGAAGCTTTCTTT. Translating it yields CASSVAGSGHTEAFF.

On this clonotype: A clone one base away is much larger, so this may be a read error. This chain links TRBV7-2 with TRBJ1-5; 8 bases are shared with TRBD1. Judging by the DNA end, TRBJ2-3 fits better; the J call may be wrong. In germline, CDR1 is SGHTA, CDR2 FQGNSA. The CDR3 runs to 16 residues. The CDR3 bases are TGTGCCAGCAGCTTATCCGGACAGGGATTACCTCAGCCCCAGTATTTT. Translating gives CASSLSGQGLPQPQYF.